A selection of T cell receptor beta chains follows, all from one sample in a study of T and B cells in COVID-19 patients. TCRdb reanalysed the multiplex PCR reads using MiXCR and keeps one entry per CDR3 protein. The data contain about 14,000 distinct CDR3 sequences, 28% of them singletons. Input material: blood. These TCRs come from a human donor who had recovered from COVID-19. Both conserved end residues are part of each CDR3. Fields, in order: V gene, clone size, D gene, J gene, CDR3 DNA, CDR3 protein. A D gene is named only where the DNA matches it firmly. Only part of the rows carry a size: once, few, many, or a class if the clone is expanded.

>TRBV10-1|-|TRBD2|TRBJ2-1
TGCGCCAGCAGTGTTGCGGGGGACTTCTACGATGAGCAGTTCTTC
CASSVAGDFYDEQFF
>TRBV6-5|few|TRBD2|TRBJ2-4
TGTGCCAGCAGTTCCGGGACTAGCGGGGGACTAGCCAAAAACATTCAGTACTTC
CASSSGTSGGLAKNIQYF
>TRBV6-1|few|-|TRBJ2-1
TGTGCCAGCAGTGAATACCCGGGCTACAATGAGCAGTTCTTC
CASSEYPGYNEQFF
>TRBV5-1|-|TRBD1|TRBJ1-1
TGCGCCAGCAGCTTGCAAGGGACAGGGAGTACTAAAGCTTTCTTT
CASSLQGTGSTKAFF
>TRBV10-1|-|-|TRBJ2-3
TGCGCCAGCAGTGGGGGGAAGGGAGATACGCAGTATTTT
CASSGGKGDTQYF
>TRBV7-9|few|-|TRBJ1-4
TGTGCCAGCAGCCCAACCGTGGGGCCCGAAAAACTGTTTTTT
CASSPTVGPEKLFF
>TRBV6-6|few|-|TRBJ1-1
TGTGCCAGCAGGGGACATCTCATGAACACTGAAGCTTTCTTT
CASRGHLMNTEAFF
>TRBV5-4|few|-|TRBJ2-7
TGTGCCAGCAGCGGGGTGCAGGGGAGGTCCCCCTACGAGCAGTACTTC
CASSGVQGRSPYEQYF
>TRBV5-6|-|-|TRBJ1-1
TGTGCCAGCAGTGGACAAGCCATGGTCACTGAAGCTTTCTTT
CASSGQAMVTEAFF
>TRBV6-5|-|-|TRBJ2-1
TGTGCCAGCAGTCTACAGAGTTACAATGAGCAGTTGTTC
CASSLQSYNEQLF
>TRBV7-2|few|-|TRBJ2-7
TGTGCCAGCAGCTTCAGGGGTTCGGGCACCCTGCAATCCTACGAGCAGTACTTC
CASSFRGSGTLQSYEQYF
>TRBV27|few|-|TRBJ1-3
TGTGCCAGCAGTTTAAGGACACCATACTCTGGAAACACCATATATTTT
CASSLRTPYSGNTIYF
>TRBV19|-|-|TRBJ1-1
TGTGCCACTACGACAGTCATGAACACTGAAGCTTTCTTT
CATTTVMNTEAFF
>TRBV5-1|-|-|TRBJ2-2
TGCGCCAGCAGCTTGGCCCCGGCGGGGGAGCTGTTTTTT
CASSLAPAGELFF
>TRBV20-1|-|-|TRBJ2-1
TGCAGTGCACCCCAGGGAACGTCCTACAATGAGCAGTTCTTC
CSAPQGTSYNEQFF
>TRBV19|medium-sized|TRBD1|TRBJ2-5
TGTGCCAGTAGTGTCCTAACGGGACAGGGATTTTTAGAGACCCAGTACTTC
CASSVLTGQGFLETQYF
>TRBV19|-|-|TRBJ1-1
TGTGCCAGTAGTATCAGCAGGGCCACTGAAGCTTTCTTT
CASSISRATEAFF
>TRBV19|once|-|TRBJ2-6
TGTGCCAGTAGTATCATAGGGTCTGGGGCCAACGTCCTGACTTTC
CASSIIGSGANVLTF
>TRBV6-5|many|TRBD1|TRBJ2-7
TGTGCCAGCAGTTCGCCGACAGGGGTACTTTCCTACGAGCAGTACTTC
CASSSPTGVLSYEQYF
>TRBV10-3|few|TRBD1|TRBJ2-2
TGTGCCATCAGTGAAAAAGGGACAGGTGGGGCCGGGGAGCTGTTTTTT
CAISEKGTGGAGELFF
>TRBV19|-|TRBD2|TRBJ2-7
TGTGCCAGTAGTAGGGAGGGACTAGCGGGGGGCCGGACCTACGAGCAGTACTTC
CASSREGLAGGRTYEQYF
>TRBV7-9|-|-|TRBJ1-1
TGTGCCAGCAGCTTCCCAGGGTCGGACACTGAAGCTTTCTTT
CASSFPGSDTEAFF
>TRBV4-2|-|TRBD2|TRBJ2-7
TGCGCCAGCAGCCAAGAACCGGGACTAGCGGCATACGAGCAGTACTTC
CASSQEPGLAAYEQYF
>TRBV25-1|-|-|TRBJ2-2
TGTGCCAGCAGTGGTCCAGCCATCACCGGGGAGCTGTTTTTT
CASSGPAITGELFF
>TRBV7-9|-|-|TRBJ1-4
TGTGCCAGCAGCCAAATCGGGGTCATATTCGCAACTAATGAAAAACTGTTTTTT
CASSQIGVIFATNEKLFF
>TRBV11-2|-|-|TRBJ1-4
TGTGCCAGCAGCTTAGTAGGCAAGGAGAATGAAAAACTGTTTTTT
CASSLVGKENEKLFF
>TRBV7-9|few|TRBD1|TRBJ1-5
TGTGCCAGCAGCTTAGCGACAGGGGGCGCAGACAATCAGCCCCAGCATTTT
CASSLATGGADNQPQHF
>TRBV12-3/TRBV12-4|medium-sized|-|TRBJ2-2
TGTGCCAGGCCCCGGCAGGGAAACACCGGGGAGCTGTTTTTT
CARPRQGNTGELFF
>TRBV18|-|-|TRBJ2-1
TGTGCCAGCTCCCGCGGCAATTATCAGGGAGATTACAATGAGCAGTTCTTC
CASSRGNYQGDYNEQFF
>TRBV6-5|-|TRBD1|TRBJ1-1
TGTGCCAGCAGTCAGACAGGGAGAGGCGGGAACACTGAAGCTTTCTTT
CASSQTGRGGNTEAFF
>TRBV7-2|few|TRBD2|TRBJ2-5
TGTGCCAGCAGGAGACTAGCGGGAACGACCCAGTACTTC
CASRRLAGTTQYF
>TRBV11-2|-|-|TRBJ1-3
TGTGCCAGCAGCTTAGTCGGAGGAAACACCATATATTTT
CASSLVGGNTIYF
>TRBV2|-|-|TRBJ1-6
TGTGCCAGCAGTACCAAGCGCGTGGGAACCCGGGACACTGATAATTCACCCCTCCACTTT
CASSTKRVGTRDTDNSPLHF
>TRBV7-9|few|-|TRBJ2-7
TGTGCCAGCAGCTTAACACCCTCCTACGAGCAGTACTTC
CASSLTPSYEQYF
>TRBV27|many|TRBD1|TRBJ1-2
TGTGCCAGCAGTTCTCGGACAGGGGGCTATGGCTACACCTTC
CASSSRTGGYGYTF
>TRBV6-1|medium-sized|-|TRBJ1-2
TGTGCCTCCCCGACCGGAGTGGGAGGCTACACCTTC
CASPTGVGGYTF
>TRBV5-1|-|TRBD1|TRBJ2-3
TGCGCCAGCGGCCCCCTAGACAGGGTAACGCAGTATTTT
CASGPLDRVTQYF
>TRBV10-1|few|TRBD1|TRBJ2-1
TGCGCCAGCAGTGAATGGACAGGGGTCGATGAGCAGTTCTTC
CASSEWTGVDEQFF
>TRBV18|many|-|TRBJ2-7
TGTGCCAGCTCACTTAAGGGGTTGTCCTACGAGCAGTACTTC
CASSLKGLSYEQYF
>TRBV27|many|-|TRBJ2-7
TGTGCCAGCAGTCCATTTCCTCCACTAGCTACCCACGAGCAGTACTTC
CASSPFPPLATHEQYF
>TRBV19|medium-sized|-|TRBJ2-3
TGTGCCAGTACAGAGGGGGGACTTCAGGTAGGAGGAGATACGCAGTATTTT
CASTEGGLQVGGDTQYF
>TRBV13|few|-|TRBJ1-1
TGTGCCAGCAGCCCGACAGGAATCCACACTGAAGCTTTCTTT
CASSPTGIHTEAFF
>TRBV18|medium-sized|-|TRBJ2-7
TGTGCCAGCTCACCACCGGGGGCAGGGCCAAGCTCCTACGAGCAGTACTTC
CASSPPGAGPSSYEQYF
>TRBV7-4|-|TRBD1|TRBJ2-5
TGTGCCAGCAGCCTACAGGGGGCTTTCGGAGAGACCCAGTACTTC
CASSLQGAFGETQYF
>TRBV12-3/TRBV12-4|many|TRBD2|TRBJ2-5
TGTGCCAGCAGGCCTACCGGGACTAGCGGGGGTTACTCCCAAGAGACCCAGTACTTC
CASRPTGTSGGYSQETQYF
>TRBV5-1|-|-|TRBJ1-6
TGCGCCAGCAGCCCCGAAGGGAAACAACCCCTCCACTTT
CASSPEGKQPLHF
>TRBV6-5|-|TRBD2|TRBJ2-7
TGTGCCAGCAGGGACCTCGGGACTAGCGGCATAGGGGGGCAGTACTTC
CASRDLGTSGIGGQYF
>TRBV6-5|-|-|TRBJ2-7
TGTGCCAGCAGTGACCGGACAGTTTACGAGCAGTACTTC
CASSDRTVYEQYF
>TRBV30|-|TRBD1|TRBJ1-5
TGTGCCTGGAGCCTGGCCGGGACAGGGTATAAGCCCCAGCATTTT
CAWSLAGTGYKPQHF
>TRBV14|-|-|TRBJ2-5
TGTGCCAGCAGCCAAGAAGTGGGACGACGGGGAGAGACCCAGTACTTC
CASSQEVGRRGETQYF
>TRBV6-1|-|-|TRBJ1-2
TGTGCCAGCAGGCAGCCCGGACAGTCTAACTATGGCTACACCTTC
CASRQPGQSNYGYTF
>TRBV11-1|medium-sized|-|TRBJ2-3
TGTGCCAGCAGCTCCGACCCCAACACAGATACGCAGTATTTT
CASSSDPNTDTQYF
>TRBV13|many|-|TRBJ1-3
TGTGCCAGCAGCTTCGGTAGTTCTGGAAACACCATATATTTT
CASSFGSSGNTIYF